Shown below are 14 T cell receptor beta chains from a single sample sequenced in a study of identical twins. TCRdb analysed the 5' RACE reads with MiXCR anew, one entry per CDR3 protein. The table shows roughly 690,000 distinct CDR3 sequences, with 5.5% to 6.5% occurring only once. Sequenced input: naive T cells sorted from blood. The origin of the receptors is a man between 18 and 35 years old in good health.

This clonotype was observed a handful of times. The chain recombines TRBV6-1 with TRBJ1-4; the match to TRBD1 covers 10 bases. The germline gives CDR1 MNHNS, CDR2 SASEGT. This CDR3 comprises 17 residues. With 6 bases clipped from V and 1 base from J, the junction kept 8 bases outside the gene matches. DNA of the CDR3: TGTGCCAGCAGACTGGGGACAGGGGTGCAAACTAATGAAAAACTGTTTTTT. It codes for CASRLGTGVQTNEKLFF.

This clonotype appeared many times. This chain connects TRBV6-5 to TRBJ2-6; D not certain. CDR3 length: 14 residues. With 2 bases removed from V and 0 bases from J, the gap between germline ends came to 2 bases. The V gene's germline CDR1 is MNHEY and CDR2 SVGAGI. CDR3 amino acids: CASSYNSGANVLTF. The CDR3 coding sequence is TGTGCCAGCAGTTACAACTCTGGGGCCAACGTCCTGACTTTC.

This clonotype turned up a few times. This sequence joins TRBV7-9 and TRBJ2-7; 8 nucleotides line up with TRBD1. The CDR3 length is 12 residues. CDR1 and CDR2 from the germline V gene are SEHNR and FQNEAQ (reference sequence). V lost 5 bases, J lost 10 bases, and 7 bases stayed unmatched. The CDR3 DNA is TGTGCCAGCAGCGACGGGACAGGAGACCAGTACTTC. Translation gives CASSDGTGDQYF. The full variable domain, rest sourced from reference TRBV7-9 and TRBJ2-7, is DTGVSQNPRHKITKRGQNVTFRCDPISEHNRLYWYRQTLGQGPEFLTYFQNEAQLEKSRLLSDRFSAERPKGSFSTLEIQRTEQGDSAMYLCASSDGTGDQYFGPGTRLTVT.

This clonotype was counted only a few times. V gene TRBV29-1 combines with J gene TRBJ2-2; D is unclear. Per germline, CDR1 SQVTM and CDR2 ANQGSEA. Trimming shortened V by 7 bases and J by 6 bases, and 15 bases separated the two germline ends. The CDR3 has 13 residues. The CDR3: CSAYLRSAGELFF. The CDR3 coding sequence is TGCAGCGCATATTTAAGATCGGCCGGGGAGCTGTTTTTT.

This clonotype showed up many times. In DNA form, the CDR3 reads TGTGCCATCAGGGACAGGACTGACATTCAGTACTTC. Residues: CAIRDRTDIQYF. The chain is built from TRBV10-3 and TRBJ2-4, with 7 bases aligning to TRBD1. From germline, CDR1 is ENHRY and CDR2 SYGVKD. The J segment lost 8 bases and the V segment lost 6 bases, leaving 4 bases of the junction unmatched. The CDR3 consists of 12 residues.

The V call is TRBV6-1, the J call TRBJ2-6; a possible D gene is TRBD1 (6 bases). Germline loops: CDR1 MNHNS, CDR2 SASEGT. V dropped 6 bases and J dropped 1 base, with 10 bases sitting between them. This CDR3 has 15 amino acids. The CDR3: CASSRGQSGANVLTF. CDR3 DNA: TGTGCCAGCAGCCGCGGACAGTCTGGGGCCAACGTCCTGACTTTC.

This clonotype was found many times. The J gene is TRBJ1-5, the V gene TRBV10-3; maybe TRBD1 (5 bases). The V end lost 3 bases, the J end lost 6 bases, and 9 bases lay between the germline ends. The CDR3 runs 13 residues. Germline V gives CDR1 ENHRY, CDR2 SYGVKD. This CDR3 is CAISDRDGQPQHF. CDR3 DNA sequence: TGTGCCATCAGTGATAGGGACGGTCAGCCCCAGCATTTT.

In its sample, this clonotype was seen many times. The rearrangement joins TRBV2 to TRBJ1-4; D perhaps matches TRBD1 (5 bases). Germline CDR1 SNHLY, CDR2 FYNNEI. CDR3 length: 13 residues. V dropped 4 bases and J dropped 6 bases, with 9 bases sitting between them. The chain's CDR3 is CASSGGFDEKLFF. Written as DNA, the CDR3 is TGTGCCAGCAGTGGGGGGTTCGATGAAAAACTGTTTTTT.

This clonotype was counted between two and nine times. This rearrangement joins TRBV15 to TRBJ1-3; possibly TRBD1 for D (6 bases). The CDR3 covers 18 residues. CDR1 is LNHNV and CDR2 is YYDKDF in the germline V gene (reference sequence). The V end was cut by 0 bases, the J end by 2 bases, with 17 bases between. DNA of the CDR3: TGTGCCACCAGCAGAGATTCGGTCACAGGGACCCCTGGAAACACCATATATTTT. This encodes CATSRDSVTGTPGNTIYF.

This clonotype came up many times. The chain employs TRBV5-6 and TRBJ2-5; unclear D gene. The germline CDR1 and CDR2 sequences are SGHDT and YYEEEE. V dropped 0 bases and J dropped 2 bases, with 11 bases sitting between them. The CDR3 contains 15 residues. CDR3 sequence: CASSLAVRQQETQYF. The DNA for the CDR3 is TGTGCCAGCAGCTTGGCCGTTCGTCAGCAAGAGACCCAGTACTTC.

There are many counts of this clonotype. CDR3 DNA: TGCGCCAGCAGTGAGCCAGGAGGAGAGACCCAGTACTTC. Protein product: CASSEPGGETQYF. The rearrangement links TRBV10-1 to TRBJ2-5; D perhaps matches TRBD2 (5 bases). Trimming left V 2 bases short and J 4 bases short, with 8 bases between. The V gene's germline CDR1 is WNHNN and CDR2 SYGVQD (reference sequence). The length of the CDR3 is 13 residues.

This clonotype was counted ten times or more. This chain's CDR3 is CATSSRFEQYF. CDR3 in DNA: TGTGCCACCAGCAGTAGATTCGAGCAGTACTTC. The V and J genes are TRBV15 and TRBJ2-7; D unclear. The V end lost 3 bases, the J end lost 6 bases, and 6 bases lay between the germline ends. The CDR3 is made up of 11 amino acids. Looked up from germline, CDR1 is LNHNV and CDR2 is YYDKDF (reference sequence).

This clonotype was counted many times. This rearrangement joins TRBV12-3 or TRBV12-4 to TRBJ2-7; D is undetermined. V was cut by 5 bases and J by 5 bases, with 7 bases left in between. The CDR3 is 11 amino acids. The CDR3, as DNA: TGTGCCAGCAGTGCAGGAGACGAGCAGTACGTC. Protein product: CASSAGDEQYV.

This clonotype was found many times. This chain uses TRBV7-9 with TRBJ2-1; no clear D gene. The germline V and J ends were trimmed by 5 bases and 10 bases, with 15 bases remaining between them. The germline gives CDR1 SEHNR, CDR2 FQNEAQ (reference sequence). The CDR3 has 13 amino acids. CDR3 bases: TGTGCCAGCAGCAGAGAGGTAGTGAGGGAGCAGTTCTTC. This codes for CASSREVVREQFF.